This T cell receptor (beta chain) stems from a study of PD-L1 blockade in urothelial cancer. Study in general: Blood-derived samples held a median roughly 140,000 T cells.

Profiling relied on immunoSEQ multiplex PCR, and the TCRdb table lists in-frame clones only, not all of them. The profile shows around 92,000 clones, around 92% of them singletons. The time point here: pretreatment peripheral blood. Trimming stripped 4 bases from V and 2 bases from J, with 5 bases between. This CDR3 is 12 amino acids long. Per germline, CDR1 MGHDK and CDR2 SYGVNS. This receptor was taken from a woman at least 80 years old with urothelial cancer. The chain has TRBV25-1 and TRBJ1-2; D unresolved. Sample: PBMCs, taken around atezolizumab (anti-PD-L1) treatment. CDR3 protein: CASSVLNYGYTF. CDR3 coding DNA: TGTGCCAGCAGTGTTTTAAACTATGGCTACACCTTC.